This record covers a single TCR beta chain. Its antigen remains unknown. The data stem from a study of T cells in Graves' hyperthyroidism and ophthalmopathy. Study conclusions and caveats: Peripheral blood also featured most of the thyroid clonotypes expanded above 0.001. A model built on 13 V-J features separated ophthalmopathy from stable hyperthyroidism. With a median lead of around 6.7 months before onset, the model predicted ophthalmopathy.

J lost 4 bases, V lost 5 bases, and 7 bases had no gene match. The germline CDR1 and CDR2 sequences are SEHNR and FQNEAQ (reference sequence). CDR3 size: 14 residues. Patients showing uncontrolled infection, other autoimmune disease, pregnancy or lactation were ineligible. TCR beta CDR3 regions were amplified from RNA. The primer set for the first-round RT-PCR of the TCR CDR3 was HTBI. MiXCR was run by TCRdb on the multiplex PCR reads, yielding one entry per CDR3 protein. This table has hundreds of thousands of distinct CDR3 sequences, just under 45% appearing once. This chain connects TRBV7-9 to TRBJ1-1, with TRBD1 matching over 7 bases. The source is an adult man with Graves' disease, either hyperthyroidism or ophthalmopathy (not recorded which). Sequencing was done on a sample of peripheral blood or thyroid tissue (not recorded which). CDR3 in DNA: TGTGCCAGCAGCCCATCGGGGACAGCCACTGAAGCTTTCTTT. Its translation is CASSPSGTATEAFF. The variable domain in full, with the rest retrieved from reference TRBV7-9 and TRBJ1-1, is DTGVSQNPRHKITKRGQNVTFRCDPISEHNRLYWYRQTLGQGPEFLTYFQNEAQLEKSRLLSDRFSAERPKGSFSTLEIQRTEQGDSAMYLCASSPSGTATEAFFGQGTRLTVV.